These 25 T cell receptor beta chains share one sample of origin, sequenced in a study of cytomegalovirus exposure and HLA in healthy donors. The primer mix had 60 Vbeta and 13 Jbeta primers. Produced via immunoSEQ multiplex PCR; TCRdb's table is partial and in-frame only. The table shows 150,000 to 200,000 clones, with approximately 85% occurring only once. The sample was PBMCs. These TCRs come from a man aged 45-65 years in good health and CMV-seropositive.

This clone was counted once. This sequence joins TRBV6-6 and TRBJ2-7; no clear D. Germline V gene data show CDR1 as MNHNY and CDR2 as SVGAGI (reference sequence). There are 14 residues in the CDR3. Trimming removed 0 bases at V and 3 bases at J, with 9 bases between. CDR3 region: CASSYSETGYEQYF. For the CDR3, the DNA is TGTGCCAGCAGTTACTCGGAGACTGGCTACGAGCAGTACTTC.

V usage is TRBV19 and J usage is TRBJ2-1, with TRBD2 matching over 10 bases. The CDR3 covers 14 residues. The ends lost 3 bases at V and 9 bases at J; junction bases unmatched: 5. The germline gives CDR1 LNHDA, CDR2 SQIVND (reference sequence). Written as DNA, the CDR3 is TGTGCCAGTAGTATCCTAGCGGGAGAAATTGAGCAGTTCTTC. Its translation is CASSILAGEIEQFF. Full variable domain (outside the CDR3, taken from reference TRBV19 and TRBJ2-1): DGGITQSPKYLFRKEGQNVTLSCEQNLNHDAMYWYRQDPGQGLRLIYYSQIVNDFQKGDIAEGYSVSREKKESFPLTVTSAQKNPTAFYLCASSILAGEIEQFFGPGTRLTVL.

The chain couples TRBV11-2 to TRBJ2-7; 9 bases fit TRBD2. The junction had 1 base not matched to a gene; V was cut back by 1 base and J by 3 bases. Germline V gives CDR1 SGHAT, CDR2 FQNNGV. This CDR3 is built from 14 residues. The CDR3 nucleotides read TGTGCCAGCAGCTTAGGACTAGCGGACTACGAGCAGTACTTC. Translation gives CASSLGLADYEQYF.

This chain joins TRBV5-1 and TRBJ2-7; the D is unclear. With 0 bases removed from V and 1 base from J, the gap between germline ends came to 11 bases. Germline loops: CDR1 SGHRS, CDR2 YFSETQ. The CDR3 length is 15 residues. The CDR3 coding sequence is TGCGCCAGCAGCTTGGACAGCCATAATTCCTACGAGCAGTACTTC. It is translated as CASSLDSHNSYEQYF.

The chain combines TRBV5-6 with TRBJ1-2; 8 nucleotides line up with TRBD1. With 4 bases clipped from V and 3 bases from J, the junction kept 2 bases outside the gene matches. CDR1 SGHDT and CDR2 YYEEEE come from the germline V gene. CDR3 length equals 13 residues. The CDR3 protein is CASSPGQDYGYTF. In DNA, the CDR3 is TGTGCCAGCAGCCCGGGACAGGACTATGGCTACACCTTC. Variable domain in full (rest from reference TRBV5-6 and TRBJ1-2): DAGVTQSPTHLIKTRGQQVTLRCSPKSGHDTVSWYQQALGQGPQFIFQYYEEEERQRGNFPDRFSGHQFPNYSSELNVNALLLGDSALYLCASSPGQDYGYTFGSGTRLTVV.

This chain connects TRBV7-9 to TRBJ2-4; 10 nucleotides agree with TRBD1. CDR3 size: 17 residues. Germline V lookup: CDR1 SEHNR, CDR2 FQNEAQ (reference sequence). Trimming removed 1 base from V and 2 bases from J; junction bases left unmatched: 5. CDR3 coding DNA: TGTGCCAGCAGCTTAGGGATAGACAGGGGGCCCAAAAACATTCAGTACTTC. Protein product: CASSLGIDRGPKNIQYF.

V gene TRBV6-5 combines with J gene TRBJ1-3; D gene uncertain. The CDR3 is made up of 15 amino acids. Germline values: CDR1 MNHEY, CDR2 SVGAGI. V dropped 2 bases and J dropped 0 bases, with 8 bases sitting between them. CDR3 residues: CASSYAATSGNTIYF. The CDR3 coding sequence is TGTGCCAGCAGTTACGCGGCAACCTCTGGAAACACCATATATTTT.

With regard to this clone: The junction and the germline gene differ at one end; a read error may be behind it. This sequence joins TRBV7-9 and TRBJ2-7, with TRBD1 matching over 7 bases. This CDR3 contains 15 residues. CDR1 is SEHNR and CDR2 is FQNEAQ in the germline V gene (reference sequence). The CDR3 spells CSSSQRQGRSYEQYF. In DNA, the CDR3 is TGTTCCAGCAGCCAACGACAGGGCCGATCCTACGAGCAGTACTTC. The full variable domain, completed using reference TRBV7-9 and TRBJ2-7, is DTGVSQNPRHKITKRGQNVTFRCDPISEHNRLYWYRQTLGQGPEFLTYFQNEAQLEKSRLLSDRFSAERPKGSFSTLEIQRTEQGDSAMYLCSSSQRQGRSYEQYFGPGTRLTVT.

This chain connects TRBV29-1 to TRBJ2-5; 9 bases agree with TRBD1. With V trimmed by 4 bases and J by 1 base, 1 base remained unmatched. This CDR3 spans 13 amino acids. CDR1 is SQVTM, CDR2 ANQGSEA, per germline. The CDR3 coding sequence is TGCAGCGTTGTGACAGGGGGCCAAGAGACCCAGTACTTC. Amino acid sequence: CSVVTGGQETQYF.

The chain's CDR3 is CSVEDRFSYEQYF. CDR3 DNA: TGCAGCGTTGAGGACAGATTCTCCTACGAGCAGTACTTC. The chain joins TRBV29-1 to TRBJ2-7; TRBD1 is a possible D gene (6 bases). Per the germline V gene, CDR1 is SQVTM and CDR2 is ANQGSEA. There are 13 residues in the CDR3. The V end was cut by 3 bases, the J end by 0 bases, with 9 bases between.

This chain uses TRBV11-2 with TRBJ2-3, with TRBD2 matching 9 bases. This CDR3 spans 16 amino acids. Germline V gene lookup returns CDR1 SGHAT and CDR2 FQNNGV. Trimming took 2 bases from V and 5 from J; bases not matched to a gene: 8. CDR3 sequence: CASSLTVAGVKDTQYF. In nucleotides, the CDR3 is TGTGCCAGCAGCTTAACGGTAGCGGGGGTCAAAGATACGCAGTATTTT.

CDR3 DNA sequence: TGTGCCAGTACCCCGGACAGCTATAACTATGGCTACACCTTC. Translated, it gives CASTPDSYNYGYTF. V and J are TRBV19 and TRBJ1-2, with TRBD1 as a possible D gene (6 bases). Trimming stripped 7 bases from V and 1 base from J, with 13 bases between. In germline, CDR1 is LNHDA, CDR2 SQIVND (reference sequence). The CDR3 runs 14 residues. The full variable domain, with the rest looked up from reference TRBV19 and TRBJ1-2, is DGGITQSPKYLFRKEGQNVTLSCEQNLNHDAMYWYRQDPGQGLRLIYYSQIVNDFQKGDIAEGYSVSREKKESFPLTVTSAQKNPTAFYLCASTPDSYNYGYTFGSGTRLTVV.

J is TRBJ2-7 and V is TRBV6-1; no clear D gene. The CDR3 runs to 14 residues. The germline CDR1 and CDR2 sequences are MNHNS and SASEGT. Trimming removed 1 base at V and 1 base at J, with 8 bases between. The CDR3 coding sequence is TGTGCCAGCAGTGAAGGGTCAGATTCCTACGAGCAGTACTTC. Translation: CASSEGSDSYEQYF.

The chain links TRBV25-1 to TRBJ1-2, with a tentative D call TRBD1 (6 bases). CDR1 and CDR2 from the germline V gene are MGHDK and SYGVNS. CDR3 length: 14 residues. V was shortened by 5 bases and J by 0 bases, with 10 bases between the two germline ends. The CDR3 reads CASSLQGSNYGYTF. Written as DNA, the CDR3 is TGTGCCAGCAGTTTACAGGGCTCTAACTATGGCTACACCTTC.

This clone was recorded a few times. The chain recombines TRBV28 with TRBJ1-1; the match to TRBD1 covers 7 bases. The CDR3 covers 15 residues. The J segment lost 2 bases and the V segment lost 3 bases, leaving 6 bases of the junction unmatched. The germline V gene encodes CDR1 MDHEN and CDR2 SYDVKM. For the CDR3, the DNA is TGTGCCAGCAGTTTCGGGGACAGATTTAACACTGAAGCTTTCTTT. Its protein is CASSFGDRFNTEAFF.

This chain joins TRBV6-5 and TRBJ1-5; D perhaps matches TRBD1 (5 bases). The CDR3 loop spans 14 amino acids. V was shortened by 9 bases and J by 0 bases, with 12 bases between the two germline ends. The germline CDR1 and CDR2 sequences are MNHEY and SVGAGI. CDR3 in amino acids: CASKGAHSNQPQHF. CDR3 bases: TGTGCCAGTAAAGGGGCTCATAGCAATCAGCCCCAGCATTTT.

The chain has TRBV11-2 and TRBJ2-3, with D tentatively TRBD2 (5 bases). V lost 1 base and J lost 0, with 11 bases in between. The length of the CDR3 is 16 residues. Germline CDR1 SGHAT, CDR2 FQNNGV. The CDR3: CASSLVGLGSTDTQYF. As DNA, the CDR3 is TGTGCCAGCAGCTTAGTTGGACTCGGCAGCACAGATACGCAGTATTTT.

This chain joins TRBV11-2 and TRBJ2-1; maybe TRBD2 (6 bases). This CDR3 has 18 amino acids. V lost 5 bases and J 4 bases, leaving 24 bases between the germline ends. Germline CDR1 SGHAT, CDR2 FQNNGV. The CDR3 loop reads CASSRLGMTRGRYNEQFF. The CDR3, as DNA: TGTGCCAGCAGCCGTTTGGGGATGACGCGGGGAAGATACAATGAGCAGTTCTTC.

The V gene is TRBV29-1, the J gene TRBJ2-3; 7 bases are shared with TRBD2. J gave up 8 bases and V 0 bases, and 8 bases lay outside the gene matches. The CDR3 consists of 14 residues. Germline CDR1 SQVTM, CDR2 ANQGSEA. Written as DNA, the CDR3 is TGCAGCGTTGAAGAAGGGGCCCTAGCGGCTACGCAGTATTTT. Protein product: CSVEEGALAATQYF.

V and J are TRBV5-6 and TRBJ2-6; 7 nucleotides line up with TRBD2. Trimming cost V 0 bases and J 0 bases; bases outside gene matches: 0. The CDR3 sequence is 16 residues long. CDR1 and CDR2 (germline): SGHDT, YYEEEE. In DNA, the CDR3 is TGTGCCAGCAGCTTGGCGGGAGGCTCTGGGGCCAACGTCCTGACTTTC. Translation gives CASSLAGGSGANVLTF.

This chain joins TRBV28 and TRBJ2-3, with D maybe TRBD1 (5 bases). This CDR3 has 15 amino acids. Trimming removed 6 bases at V and 0 bases at J, with 13 bases between. Germline assignment: CDR1 MDHEN and CDR2 SYDVKM. The CDR3 DNA is TGTGCCAGCAGGTCAGGGCGAATCAGCACAGATACGCAGTATTTT. It translates to CASRSGRISTDTQYF.

The chain employs TRBV19 and TRBJ1-4; 7 nucleotides line up with TRBD1. Germline V gene sequence: CDR1 LNHDA, CDR2 SQIVND (reference sequence). The CDR3 covers 15 residues. The ends lost 5 bases at V and 3 bases at J; junction bases unmatched: 6. CDR3 bases: TGTGCCAGTAGTCTCGTAGGGGGCTCTAATGAAAAACTGTTTTTT. It specifies CASSLVGGSNEKLFF. The full variable domain, in which reference TRBV19 and TRBJ1-4 provide the parts outside the CDR3, is DGGITQSPKYLFRKEGQNVTLSCEQNLNHDAMYWYRQDPGQGLRLIYYSQIVNDFQKGDIAEGYSVSREKKESFPLTVTSAQKNPTAFYLCASSLVGGSNEKLFFGSGTQLSVL.

The rearrangement uses TRBV6-5 and TRBJ2-7; 7 bases map to TRBD2. The ends lost 7 bases at V and 6 bases at J; junction bases unmatched: 9. The germline V gene encodes CDR1 MNHEY and CDR2 SVGAGI. CDR3 length: 13 residues. The CDR3 bases are TGTGCCAGCAACGAGAGATGGGGGGGCGAGCAGTACTTC. Amino acids: CASNERWGGEQYF.

This clone occurred once. The chain carries TRBV6-5 and TRBJ1-2, with D unclear. The germline CDR1 and CDR2 sequences are MNHEY and SVGAGI. This CDR3 contains 13 residues. V gave up 5 bases and J gave up 7 bases, with 14 bases separating them. In DNA, the CDR3 is TGTGCCAGCAGTGCCCCTATGGTTGGTGGCTACACCTTC. This gives the protein CASSAPMVGGYTF.

The chain couples TRBV10-3 to TRBJ2-5; 9 nucleotides align to TRBD1. CDR3 size: 14 residues. CDR1 and CDR2 (germline): ENHRY, SYGVKD. V shed 6 bases and J 5 bases; nucleotides not matched to a gene: 7. In nucleotides, the CDR3 is TGTGCCATCAGCCGGGACAGGGCCGGGGAGACCCAGTACTTC. Translation: CAISRDRAGETQYF.